Shown below are 31 T cell receptor beta chains from a single sample sequenced in a study of blood T cells in healthy people across ages. A second PCR, run for about 7 to 11 cycles, used a sample-barcoded 5' primer plus a J-beta primer mix. TCRdb ran MiXCR on the 5' RACE reads and lists one entry per CDR3 protein. Of roughly 1.9 million distinct CDR3 sequences in the sample, about 39% were seen once. Sequencing input: blood. Receptor source: a human donor in good health.

The V gene is TRBV2, the J gene TRBJ2-1; a possible D gene is TRBD1 (5 bases). This CDR3 has 12 residues. The germline V and J ends were trimmed by 7 bases and 5 bases, with 9 bases remaining between them. Per germline, CDR1 SNHLY and CDR2 FYNNEI. CDR3 nucleotides: TGTGCCAGCACTTTACAGGACAATGAGCAGTTCTTC. Translating gives CASTLQDNEQFF.

This clonotype was counted only a few times. The V call is TRBV18, the J call TRBJ2-3; 7 nucleotides match TRBD1. This CDR3 comprises 16 residues. V shed 5 bases and J 0 bases; nucleotides not matched to a gene: 8. The germline gives CDR1 KGHSH, CDR2 LQKENI. CDR3 protein: CASSFRDSSSTDTQYF. The CDR3 DNA follows: TGTGCCAGCTCATTTCGGGACAGTAGCAGCACAGATACGCAGTATTTT.

J is TRBJ2-3 and V is TRBV20-1; 8 bases fit TRBD2. Germline values: CDR1 DFQATT, CDR2 SNEGSKA (reference sequence). The CDR3 runs to 14 residues. V lost 5 bases to trimming and J lost 2 bases; unmatched junction nucleotides: 6. In DNA, the CDR3 is TGCAGTGCTGAGCGGGGGAGTTCCACAGATACGCAGTATTTT. Amino acid sequence: CSAERGSSTDTQYF.

The rearrangement uses TRBV7-9 and TRBJ2-7; TRBD1 or TRBD2 may be the D gene (6 bases each). Germline V CDR1 and CDR2: SEHNR, FQNEAQ (reference sequence). This CDR3 spans 16 amino acids. The germline V and J ends were trimmed by 4 bases and 3 bases, with 19 bases remaining between them. This CDR3 reads CASSSSQGLSLYEQYF. The CDR3 DNA reads TGTGCCAGCAGCTCATCACAGGGACTTAGCCTCTACGAGCAGTACTTC.

The chain combines TRBV7-8 with TRBJ1-1, with unresolved D. This CDR3 is 14 amino acids long. CDR1 is SGHVS and CDR2 is FQNEAQ in the germline V gene. The V end lost 1 base, the J end lost 6 bases, and 12 bases lay between the germline ends. CDR3 bases: TGTGCCAGCAGCTTAGACCGAACTCTTCCTGAAGCTTTCTTT. It codes for CASSLDRTLPEAFF.

This clonotype was observed once. The gene calls are TRBV7-3 and TRBJ2-1, with D perhaps matching TRBD2 (6 bases). Germline V lookup: CDR1 SGHTA, CDR2 FQGTGA. The ends were cut back, 5 bases at V and 4 bases at J, with 18 bases in the middle. The CDR3 length is 16 residues. DNA of the CDR3: TGTGCCAGCAGCCAATGGGGGTCTAGCGAATACAATGAGCAGTTCTTC. Encoded protein: CASSQWGSSEYNEQFF.

The V and J genes are TRBV5-5 and TRBJ2-7; possible D gene TRBD1, 5 bases. CDR3 size: 15 residues. Deletions cut 0 bases from V and 1 base from J, with 11 bases between. Germline V lookup: CDR1 SGHKS, CDR2 YYEKEE (reference sequence). The CDR3 coding sequence is TGTGCCAGCAGCTTGGGTCTGGGGCAGTCCTACGAGCAGTACTTC. Translation gives CASSLGLGQSYEQYF.

The chain joins TRBV20-1 to TRBJ1-5; D gene unclear. This CDR3 comprises 14 residues. Per germline, CDR1 DFQATT and CDR2 SNEGSKA (reference sequence). V was cut by 3 bases and J by 4 bases, with 13 bases left in between. The CDR3 loop reads CSASVLAGNQPQHF. The CDR3 DNA is TGCAGTGCTAGTGTTCTGGCGGGGAATCAGCCCCAGCATTTT.

The sample holds a few counts of this clonotype. The V and J genes are TRBV9 and TRBJ1-4; 10 bases are shared with TRBD1. CDR1 SGDLS and CDR2 YYNGEE come from the germline V gene. After removal of 1 base from V and 1 base from J, the junction contained 1 base not matched to a gene. The CDR3 has 16 residues. CDR3 amino acids: CASSVRTGGTNEKLFF. Here the CDR3 DNA reads TGTGCCAGCAGCGTACGGACAGGGGGAACTAATGAAAAACTGTTTTTT.

The chain links TRBV5-5 to TRBJ2-1, with 8 bases aligning to TRBD1. The length of the CDR3 is 17 residues. The germline V gene has CDR1 SGHKS and CDR2 YYEKEE (reference sequence). V gave up 3 bases and J gave up 3 bases; unmatched junction bases: 11. The CDR3 spells CASSSPRGQVFYNEQFF. The DNA for the CDR3 is TGTGCCAGCAGCTCGCCCCGGGGACAGGTCTTCTACAATGAGCAGTTCTTC.

As for this clonotype: At one end, the junction sequence differs from germline, possibly due to a read error. The J gene is TRBJ2-3, the V gene TRBV7-2; 8 bases line up with TRBD2. Per the germline V gene, CDR1 is SGHTA and CDR2 is FQGNSA. This CDR3 spans 15 amino acids. The CDR3 protein is CASSLVGTSTDTRYF. The CDR3 DNA sequence: TGTGCCAGCAGCTTAGTCGGGACTAGTACAGATACGCGGTATTTT.

This clonotype came up a few times. This rearrangement joins TRBV7-2 to TRBJ2-3; tentatively, D is TRBD2 (6 bases). CDR1 and CDR2 (germline): SGHTA, FQGNSA. Trimming cost V 5 bases and J 4 bases, with 16 bases left between them. The CDR3 covers 15 residues. The CDR3 DNA is TGTGCCAGCAGCCCTACTAGCACGAGGTCAGATACGCAGTATTTT. Encoded protein: CASSPTSTRSDTQYF.

This chain connects TRBV5-1 to TRBJ1-2; no clear D. This CDR3 comprises 13 residues. Per germline, CDR1 SGHRS and CDR2 YFSETQ. Trimming removed 4 bases at V and 10 bases at J, with 17 bases between. DNA of the CDR3: TGCGCCAGCAGCGAAGGACCCTCCGCTGTCTACACCTTC. It codes for CASSEGPSAVYTF. The entire variable domain, with the rest obtained from reference TRBV5-1 and TRBJ1-2, is as follows: KAGVTQTPRYLIKTRGQQVTLSCSPISGHRSVSWYQQTPGQGLQFLFEYFSETQRNKGNFPGRFSGRQFSNSRSEMNVSTLELGDSALYLCASSEGPSAVYTFGSGTRLTVV.

V and J are TRBV29-1 and TRBJ2-3; no clear D. This CDR3 spans 13 amino acids. The germline V gene has CDR1 SQVTM and CDR2 ANQGSEA. Trimming removed 3 bases from V and 0 bases from J, with 7 bases in between. CDR3 sequence: CSVDWQSTDTQYF. The CDR3 DNA follows: TGCAGCGTTGATTGGCAGAGCACAGATACGCAGTATTTT.

CDR3 protein: CASSLGVLGRANEKLFF. In DNA, the CDR3 is TGCGCCAGCAGCTTGGGAGTTTTGGGCAGGGCTAATGAAAAACTGTTTTTT. The J gene is TRBJ1-4, the V gene TRBV5-1, with a tentative D call TRBD1 (5 bases). Germline V CDR1 and CDR2: SGHRS, YFSETQ. The ends were cut back, 0 bases at V and 3 bases at J, with 15 bases in the middle. This CDR3 has 17 amino acids.

The V gene is TRBV3-1, the J gene TRBJ2-7; 10 nucleotides agree with TRBD2. The CDR3 totals 18 residues. CDR1 and CDR2 from the germline V gene are LGHDT and YNNKEL (reference sequence). The trim removed 1 base at V and 2 bases at J, leaving 11 bases unmatched. CDR3 bases: TGTGCCAGCAGCCAAGCGCCTAGCGGGGGCCAAAATGCCTACGAGCAGTACTTC. Residues: CASSQAPSGGQNAYEQYF.

This clonotype has only a few counts. The rearrangement links TRBV7-9 to TRBJ2-7; 10 nucleotides agree with TRBD1. V shed 5 bases, J shed 3 bases, and the junction held 7 bases outside the gene matches. This CDR3 comprises 15 residues. The germline gives CDR1 SEHNR, CDR2 FQNEAQ (reference sequence). CDR3 DNA sequence: TGTGCCAGCAGCCACCCGGGACAGGGGAACTACGAGCAGTACTTC. Translated, it gives CASSHPGQGNYEQYF.

The rearrangement uses TRBV29-1 and TRBJ1-1; D gene unclear. V was pared by 5 bases and J by 5 bases, with 12 bases between. This CDR3 comprises 12 residues. The V gene's germline CDR1 is SQVTM and CDR2 ANQGSEA. This CDR3 is CSVLPRGTEAFF. The CDR3, as DNA: TGCAGCGTTTTACCCAGAGGAACTGAAGCTTTCTTT.

The chain employs TRBV3-1 and TRBJ1-2; D is uncertain. The germline CDR1 and CDR2 sequences are LGHDT and YNNKEL (reference sequence). V lost 4 bases and J lost 0, with 9 bases in between. This CDR3 has 14 residues. CDR3 coding DNA: TGTGCCAGCAGCCGACGTCCCGCTAACTATGGCTACACCTTC. It encodes CASSRRPANYGYTF.

The chain is built from TRBV2 and TRBJ2-7; tentative D call: TRBD1 (5 bases). Germline values: CDR1 SNHLY, CDR2 FYNNEI. V lost 6 bases and J 6 bases, leaving 18 bases between the germline ends. The CDR3 has 14 amino acids. The CDR3 nucleotides read TGTGCCAGCAGCGTCGCAGGGTCACTCGGCGAGCAGTACTTC. Amino acid sequence: CASSVAGSLGEQYF.

The chain employs TRBV20-1 and TRBJ2-1, with D perhaps matching TRBD2 (5 bases). V dropped 6 bases and J dropped 8 bases, with 14 bases sitting between them. The germline gives CDR1 DFQATT, CDR2 SNEGSKA (reference sequence). The CDR3 is 12 amino acids. The CDR3 sequence is CSAWALSDEQFF. The CDR3 DNA reads TGCAGTGCCTGGGCCCTTAGCGATGAGCAGTTCTTC.

A few counts support this clonotype. The chain combines TRBV7-9 with TRBJ1-1, with 7 bases aligning to TRBD1. The CDR3 loop spans 13 amino acids. Losses at the gene ends were 3 bases for V and 11 bases for J; bases not matched to a gene: 9. Germline loops: CDR1 SEHNR, CDR2 FQNEAQ (reference sequence). CDR3 protein: CASSFGTEYDAFF. The CDR3, as DNA: TGTGCCAGCAGCTTCGGGACAGAATATGATGCTTTCTTT.

The chain joins TRBV15 to TRBJ2-2; 7 positions match TRBD1. The V segment lost 8 bases and the J segment 5 bases; nucleotides outside the gene matches: 11. Per germline, CDR1 LNHNV and CDR2 YYDKDF (reference sequence). CDR3 size: 15 residues. The CDR3 spells CATGKGGLQTGELFF. The CDR3 DNA reads as TGTGCCACCGGAAAAGGGGGCCTTCAGACCGGGGAGCTGTTTTTT.

The chain uses TRBV7-2 and TRBJ2-3; possible D gene TRBD2, 5 bases. The CDR3 contains 13 residues. Trimming shortened V by 3 bases and J by 5 bases, and 9 bases separated the two germline ends. CDR1 is SGHTA and CDR2 is FQGNSA in the germline V gene. The CDR3 protein is CASSLWTGDTQYF. The CDR3 bases are TGTGCCAGCAGCTTGTGGACTGGAGATACGCAGTATTTT.

The rearrangement uses TRBV4-1 and TRBJ2-1, with TRBD2 as a possible D gene (6 bases). The germline V gene has CDR1 MGHRA and CDR2 YSYEKL. Trimming shortened V by 1 base and J by 8 bases, and 18 bases separated the two germline ends. CDR3 length equals 16 residues. This CDR3 is CASSQAAGTPTYEQFF. CDR3 coding DNA: TGCGCCAGCAGCCAAGCGGCCGGGACTCCCACATATGAGCAGTTCTTC.

The table lists this clonotype with a few counts. The V call is TRBV7-2, the J call TRBJ2-5; a possible D gene is TRBD2 (5 bases). Looked up from germline, CDR1 is SGHTA and CDR2 is FQGNSA. V dropped 4 bases and J dropped 7 bases, with 7 bases sitting between them. This CDR3 region has 11 residues. The CDR3 nucleotides read TGTGCCAGCAGCTACCGGGGGACCCAGTACTTC. Its translation: CASSYRGTQYF.

This clonotype appeared a few times. The gene calls are TRBV28 and TRBJ2-7, with unresolved D. This CDR3 is 14 amino acids long. The ends were cut back, 8 bases at V and 6 bases at J, with 20 bases in the middle. Germline CDR1 is MDHEN and CDR2 is SYDVKM. The CDR3 DNA follows: TGTGCCAGCGAGGATTCCCTAGGGTCCCTCGAGCAGTACTTC. Translation: CASEDSLGSLEQYF. Complete variable domain (other parts from reference TRBV28 and TRBJ2-7): DVKVTQSSRYLVKRTGEKVFLECVQDMDHENMFWYRQDPGLGLRLIYFSYDVKMKEKGDIPEGYSVSREKKERFSLILESASTNQTSMYLCASEDSLGSLEQYFGPGTRLTVT.

J is TRBJ2-1 and V is TRBV11-1, with 8 bases identical to TRBD1. The CDR3 consists of 13 residues. The ends lost 6 bases at V and 8 bases at J; junction bases unmatched: 6. Looked up from germline, CDR1 is SGHAT and CDR2 is FQDESV (reference sequence). The CDR3 sequence: CASRPDRGDEQFF. The CDR3 nucleotides are TGTGCCAGCAGACCAGACAGGGGCGATGAGCAGTTCTTC.

The chain employs TRBV7-6 and TRBJ2-3, with D tentatively TRBD1 (6 bases). CDR3 size: 14 residues. The V end lost 11 bases, the J end lost 3 bases, and 18 bases lay between the germline ends. From germline, CDR1 is SGHVS and CDR2 FNYEAQ. For the CDR3, the DNA is TGTGCCCAGGATCACAGGGACGAAACAGATACGCAGTATTTT. Protein sequence: CAQDHRDETDTQYF.

This clonotype was observed many times. The chain combines TRBV6-5 with TRBJ2-7, with 7 bases aligning to TRBD2. Trimming at V came to 0 bases and at J to 3 bases, leaving 2 bases not matched to a gene. The germline gives CDR1 MNHEY, CDR2 SVGAGI. The CDR3 runs 14 residues. CDR3 DNA sequence: TGTGCCAGCAGTTACTCAGGGACTAACTACGAGCAGTACTTC. Translated, it gives CASSYSGTNYEQYF.

In its sample, this clonotype was seen once. The rearrangement uses TRBV7-6 and TRBJ2-3; D unresolved. V gave up 5 bases and J gave up 5 bases, with 23 bases separating them. The CDR3 extends over 17 amino acids. Germline V gene sequence: CDR1 SGHVS, CDR2 FNYEAQ. The CDR3 spells CASSLHTGSEKKDTQYF. DNA for the CDR3: TGTGCCAGCAGCCTCCATACCGGGTCTGAAAAGAAAGATACGCAGTATTTT.